These 10 T cell receptor beta chains originate from one sample sequenced in a study of OX40 agonist ivuxolimab in advanced cancers. Libraries were prepared by immunoSEQ multiplex PCR; TCRdb keeps only in-frame clonotypes and omits some of them. The table has roughly 100,000 clones, approximately 80% seen once; the top ten hold approximately 1.5%. Material: CD4+ or CD8+ T cells sorted from blood, obtained in a trial of the OX40 agonist ivuxolimab. The receptors were sampled from an adult with an advanced solid tumor such as melanoma, head and neck, liver or kidney cancer.

The chain couples TRBV28 to TRBJ1-1, with D uncertain. This CDR3 spans 14 amino acids. Trimming left V 5 bases short and J 1 base short, with 11 bases between. Germline CDR1 MDHEN, CDR2 SYDVKM. CDR3 DNA sequence: TGTGCCAGCAGTGTCCCGGGAGGGAACACTGAAGCTTTCTTT. Protein sequence: CASSVPGGNTEAFF.

The chain employs TRBV18 and TRBJ1-6; D not resolved. This CDR3 comprises 14 residues. Trimming cost V 3 bases and J 11 bases, with 14 bases left between them. The V gene's germline CDR1 is KGHSH and CDR2 LQKENI. The DNA of the CDR3 is TGTGCCAGCTCACCCACGGGAGAGGGTACACCCCTCCACTTT. It yields the protein CASSPTGEGTPLHF.

This chain links TRBV7-2 with TRBJ1-1; a possible D gene is TRBD1 (6 bases). Germline V gives CDR1 SGHTA, CDR2 FQGNSA. This CDR3 has 14 residues. Trimming removed 6 bases at V and 6 bases at J, with 17 bases between. This CDR3 is CASRSTGFISEAFF. The CDR3 DNA reads TGTGCCAGCAGGTCGACAGGCTTTATATCTGAAGCTTTCTTT.

A remark on this clone: Other DNA sequences in this specimen translate into the identical CDR3. The genes are TRBV11-2 and TRBJ1-1; no clear D. This CDR3 has 13 amino acids. Germline-derived CDR1 and CDR2 are SGHAT and FQNNGV. Trimming removed 1 base from V and 1 base from J, with 4 bases in between. CDR3 amino acids: CASSLGRNTEAFF. The CDR3 DNA reads TGTGCCAGCAGCTTAGGTAGGAACACTGAAGCTTTCTTT. Based on the CDR3 plus reference TRBV11-2 and TRBJ1-1, the full variable domain is EAGVAQSPRYKIIEKRQSVAFWCNPISGHATLYWYQQILGQGPKLLIQFQNNGVVDDSQLPKDRFSAERLKGVDSTLKIQPAKLEDSAVYLCASSLGRNTEAFFGQGTRLTVV.

J is TRBJ2-3 and V is TRBV9; D may be TRBD2 (5 bases). CDR3 length: 14 amino acids. Germline CDR1 is SGDLS and CDR2 is YYNGEE. Deletions cut 0 bases from V and 0 bases from J, with 5 bases between. The CDR3 sequence is CASSVGTSTDTQYF. The CDR3 DNA is TGTGCCAGCAGCGTAGGGACTAGCACAGATACGCAGTATTTT.

The chain joins TRBV13 to TRBJ2-1; D call uncertain. V lost 3 bases, J lost 7 bases, and 13 bases lay in between. CDR1 PRHDT and CDR2 FYEKMQ come from the germline V gene (reference sequence). The CDR3 is made up of 14 amino acids. CDR3 in DNA: TGTGCCAGCAGCTTGAATCTGATCGGTAATGAGCAGTTCTTC. Translated, it gives CASSLNLIGNEQFF.

This rearrangement joins TRBV29-1 to TRBJ2-7, with 10 bases fitting TRBD1. Germline V gene data show CDR1 as SQVTM and CDR2 as ANQGSEA. CDR3 length equals 13 residues. V trimming: 7 bases; J trimming: 6 bases; junction bases outside the gene matches: 9. The CDR3, as DNA: TGCAGCGGATACCGGGACAGGGGTTCCGAGCAGTACTTC. It translates to CSGYRDRGSEQYF.

This clone was seen only once. This chain joins TRBV6-6 and TRBJ1-1; D may be TRBD1 (5 bases). V lost 2 bases and J lost 0, with 10 bases in between. This CDR3 has 15 amino acids. From germline, CDR1 is MNHNY and CDR2 SVGAGI (reference sequence). The CDR3 region is CASSYGGALNTEAFF. The CDR3 DNA reads as TGTGCCAGCAGTTACGGCGGGGCCTTGAACACTGAAGCTTTCTTT.

This clone appeared a single time. V gene TRBV7-2 combines with J gene TRBJ2-7; no firm D call. Germline CDR1 is SGHTA and CDR2 is FQGNSA. V gave up 2 bases and J gave up 3 bases, with 11 bases separating them. The CDR3 extends over 14 amino acids. CDR3 nucleotide sequence: TGTGCCAGCAGCTTATCCCCCCTTATCTACGAGCAGTACTTC. This codes for CASSLSPLIYEQYF. Variable domain in full (rest from reference TRBV7-2 and TRBJ2-7): GAGVSQSPSNKVTEKGKDVELRCDPISGHTALYWYRQSLGQGLEFLIYFQGNSAPDKSGLPSDRFSAERTGGSVSTLTIQRTQQEDSAVYLCASSLSPLIYEQYFGPGTRLTVT.

The chain employs TRBV28 and TRBJ1-5; perhaps TRBD1 as D (5 bases). This CDR3 spans 15 amino acids. V shed 2 bases and J shed 6 bases, with 14 bases lying between them. Germline loops: CDR1 MDHEN, CDR2 SYDVKM. The CDR3: CASSLGGARSQPQHF. The CDR3 DNA sequence: TGTGCCAGCAGTTTAGGCGGGGCTCGTAGTCAGCCCCAGCATTTT.